These 2 T cell receptor beta chains were sequenced from one sample in a study of cytomegalovirus exposure and HLA in healthy donors. It was with 60 Vbeta and 13 Jbeta primers that the PCR ran. Method: immunoSEQ multiplex PCR; TCRdb's copy keeps in-frame clones and lacks some. The sample comprises over 100,000 clones, about 76% of which are singletons, and roughly 8% rests with the top ten. The specimen was PBMCs. Receptors were obtained from a man in his forties in good health and CMV-seronegative.

This clone was counted between two and nine times. V is TRBV5-1 and J is TRBJ2-7; 9 nucleotides line up with TRBD2. This CDR3 has 16 amino acids. V lost 0 bases and J lost 7; bases outside the gene matches: 11. The germline V gene encodes CDR1 SGHRS and CDR2 YFSETQ. The CDR3, as DNA: TGCGCCAGCAGCTTGGCGGCTAGCGGGGCGACGGGAGAGCAGTACTTC. Translated, it gives CASSLAASGATGEQYF.

The CDR3 sequence: CASSADRDRAISGNTIYF. The CDR3 coding sequence is TGTGCCAGCAGCGCGGACCGGGACAGAGCAATCTCTGGAAACACCATATATTTT. V gene TRBV7-3 combines with J gene TRBJ1-3; 7 nucleotides agree with TRBD1. The V gene's germline CDR1 is SGHTA and CDR2 FQGTGA. CDR3 length: 18 residues. With V trimmed by 5 bases and J by 0 bases, 13 bases remained unmatched. Looking up the rest from reference TRBV7-3 and TRBJ1-3 gives the full variable domain: GAGVSQTPSNKVTEKGKYVELRCDPISGHTALYWYRQSLGQGPEFLIYFQGTGAADDSGLPNDRFFAVRPEGSVSTLKIQRTERGDSAVYLCASSADRDRAISGNTIYFGEGSWLTVV.